This record concerns one T cell receptor (beta chain) sequence. Its antigen is not identified. The record originates from a study of response to subunit inactivated influenza vaccine. Study-level points and caveats: It was suggested by the authors that few new T cells are recruited by each seasonal influenza vaccination.

TCRdb ran MiXCR on the RT-PCR reads and lists one entry per CDR3 protein. This sample has 560,000 or so distinct CDR3 sequences, with approximately 7.7% found just once. The sample in question was PBMCs from blood, obtained 23 months after vaccination. The TCR was taken from a man between 50 and 69 years old who received an inactivated influenza vaccine.

CDR3 DNA: TGCGCCAGCAGCTCGACAGGGATTTGGTCCTACGAGCAGTACTTC. Translated: CASSSTGIWSYEQYF. The chain recombines TRBV5-1 with TRBJ2-7; 7 bases are a match to TRBD1. The germline CDR1 and CDR2 sequences are SGHRS and YFSETQ. V dropped 3 bases and J dropped 1; count of bases not matched to a gene: 7. This CDR3 has 15 amino acids.